The 6 T cell receptor beta chains given below trace back to one sample, sequenced in a study of identical twins. TCRdb processed the 5' RACE reads anew with MiXCR; each CDR3 protein has one entry. Among under 800,000 distinct CDR3 sequences listed, 21% were seen once. These data also formed part of another study, on T cells expressing NK-cell markers.

The sample comprised PBMCs. All receptors come from a woman aged 18-29 years in good health.

This clonotype was seen a few times. The V gene is TRBV15, the J gene TRBJ2-5; D may be TRBD1 or TRBD2 (6 bases each). CDR1 and CDR2 from the germline V gene are LNHNV and YYDKDF (reference sequence). V was shortened by 1 base and J by 5 bases, with 14 bases between the two germline ends. CDR3 length: 15 amino acids. For the CDR3, the DNA is TGTGCCACCAGCAGAGTATCTTTAGGGGGGGAGACCCAGTACTTC. Residues: CATSRVSLGGETQYF.

This clonotype has only a few counts. V is TRBV5-1 and J is TRBJ2-2; a possible D gene is TRBD2 (5 bases). V was pared by 6 bases and J by 0 bases, with 9 bases between. The CDR3 contains 14 residues. Germline CDR1 SGHRS, CDR2 YFSETQ. The CDR3 DNA sequence: TGCGCCAGCACCCGGGATACGAACACCGGGGAGCTGTTTTTT. This encodes CASTRDTNTGELFF.

CDR3 in DNA: TGTGCCAGCTCACGATCGGGGGGGCACACAGATACGCAGTATTTT. Its protein product is CASSRSGGHTDTQYF. The chain links TRBV18 to TRBJ2-3, with 8 bases aligning to TRBD2. Germline V CDR1 and CDR2: KGHSH, LQKENI. The CDR3 covers 15 residues. The junction had 5 bases not matched to a gene; V was cut back by 4 bases and J by 2 bases.

Only a few counts were recorded for this clonotype. This chain connects TRBV27 to TRBJ1-6; 10 nucleotides line up with TRBD1. The CDR3 runs 15 residues. Trimming at V came to 6 bases and at J to 10 bases, leaving 9 bases not matched to a gene. In germline, CDR1 is MNHEY, CDR2 SMNVEV (reference sequence). As DNA, the CDR3 is TGTGCCAGCAGGGGACAGGGGAGCGGGTTCTCACCCCTCCACTTT. Its translation is CASRGQGSGFSPLHF.

This clonotype was observed a handful of times. The CDR3 DNA reads as TGCGCCAGCAGCCCGGGCACTACGGGTTCTGGCTACACCTTC. Protein product: CASSPGTTGSGYTF. The chain couples TRBV5-1 to TRBJ1-2; D ambiguous. The V gene lost 4 bases and the J gene lost 7 bases, with 17 bases spanning the gap. Germline V gene lookup returns CDR1 SGHRS and CDR2 YFSETQ. The CDR3 loop spans 14 amino acids. Using reference TRBV5-1 and TRBJ1-2 for the parts outside the CDR3, the full variable domain is KAGVTQTPRYLIKTRGQQVTLSCSPISGHRSVSWYQQTPGQGLQFLFEYFSETQRNKGNFPGRFSGRQFSNSRSEMNVSTLELGDSALYLCASSPGTTGSGYTFGSGTRLTVV.

This chain joins TRBV20-1 and TRBJ2-1, with D perhaps TRBD1 (6 bases). This CDR3 comprises 15 residues. The ends were cut back, 3 bases at V and 3 bases at J, with 15 bases in the middle. Germline V gene data show CDR1 as DFQATT and CDR2 as SNEGSKA (reference sequence). This CDR3 reads CSARRPGHIYNEQFF. The CDR3 region has the DNA TGCAGTGCTAGGCGACCGGGACACATCTACAATGAGCAGTTCTTC.